The entry below describes one T cell receptor beta chain. Its antigen is unknown. V dropped 4 bases and J dropped 4; count of bases not matched to a gene: 8. This CDR3 has 15 residues. The V gene's germline CDR1 is LGHNA and CDR2 YSLEER. These data belong to a study of a mutant IDH1 vaccine in newly diagnosed glioma. Overall study: The initiation of vaccination occurred 4-6 weeks after radiotherapy alone, or with temozolomide cycles.

The protocol was immunoSEQ multiplex PCR, while the TCRdb copy is restricted to in-frame clones and leaves out a portion. The sample has roughly 49,000 clones; approximately 92% are singletons. Time point denoted: week 35, safety follow-up. What each vaccine dose contained was 300 ug of mutant IDH1 20-mer peptide, accompanied by topical imiquimod. The TCR originated in a man between 45 and 60 years old with glioma. V gene TRBV4-3 combines with J gene TRBJ1-2, with 8 bases aligning to TRBD1. Sequenced material: PBMCs, taken from a glioma patient whose treatment included an IDH1 peptide vaccine. The CDR3 is CASSPRRTGTYGYTF. In DNA form, the CDR3 reads TGCGCCAGCAGCCCAAGACGGACAGGGACCTATGGCTACACCTTC.